This T cell receptor beta chain was sequenced for a study of T cell changes during pregnancy in multiple sclerosis. Clones were read by immunoSEQ multiplex PCR, and TCRdb kept only the in-frame ones, dropping some. Of 35,000 to 45,000 clones detected, 91% appear once; the ten largest clones hold roughly 2%. Per germline, CDR1 SGHTA and CDR2 FQGNSA. V gave up 5 bases and J gave up 2 bases; unmatched junction bases: 8. This CDR3 region has 15 residues. The sample consisted of CD4+ T cells from peripheral blood mononuclear cells, taken after pregnancy. The rearrangement joins TRBV7-2 to TRBJ2-5; 7 bases are shared with TRBD2. This TCR came from a female donor in good health, enrolled as a control in a pregnancy study. This CDR3 is CASSQWVGGQETQYF. CDR3 sequence (DNA): TGTGCCAGCAGCCAGTGGGTGGGGGGGCAAGAGACCCAGTACTTC.